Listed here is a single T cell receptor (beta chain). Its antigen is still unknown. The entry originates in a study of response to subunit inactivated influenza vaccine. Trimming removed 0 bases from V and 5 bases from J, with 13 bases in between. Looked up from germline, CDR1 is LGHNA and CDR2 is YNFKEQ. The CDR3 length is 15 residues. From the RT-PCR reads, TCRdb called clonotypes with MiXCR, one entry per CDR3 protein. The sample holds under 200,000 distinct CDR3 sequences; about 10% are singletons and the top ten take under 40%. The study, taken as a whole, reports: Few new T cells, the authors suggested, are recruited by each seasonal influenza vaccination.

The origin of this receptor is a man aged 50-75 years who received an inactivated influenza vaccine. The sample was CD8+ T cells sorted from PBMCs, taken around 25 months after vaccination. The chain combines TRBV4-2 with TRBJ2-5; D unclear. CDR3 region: CASSQDQGRSETQYF. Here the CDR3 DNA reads TGTGCCAGCAGCCAAGATCAAGGCAGGAGCGAGACCCAGTACTTC.